The clone carrying this T cell receptor beta chain was seen just once. Its antigen is as yet unknown. An end of the junction differs from the germline gene, which may be a read error. Through a sample-barcoded 5' primer and a J-beta primer mix, a second PCR was run for roughly 6 to 12 cycles. Every molecule of cDNA carried a tag from a template-switch adaptor with 12 random nucleotides. TCRdb re-analysed the 5' RACE reads in MiXCR, keeping a single row per CDR3 protein. The sample holds about 1.6 million distinct CDR3 sequences, roughly 30% seen once. This sample is part of a study of blood T cells in healthy people across ages. Overall study results and limits: Naive T cell percentage strongly correlated with TCR beta diversity. Changes seen in expanded clonotypes were possibly confounded by donor CMV status left unknown.

Germline V gene sequence: CDR1 MNHEY, CDR2 SVGEGT. There are 11 residues in the CDR3. This chain links TRBV6-2 or TRBV6-3 with TRBJ1-1; D gene uncertain. This clonotype was sampled from a woman younger than 45 in good health. The material sequenced was blood. CDR3 in amino acids: CASGYQLEAFF. In DNA, the CDR3 is TGTGCCAGCGGTTACCAGCTTGAAGCTTTCTTT.